This TCR beta chain was sequenced during a study of shared clonotypes between healthy human individuals. Across the study: Each donor had three CD4 naive, three CD4 memory, two CD8 naive and one CD8 memory plate.

Here immunoSEQ multiplex PCR was the method, and the copy in TCRdb shows in-frame clones only, minus some. Of hundreds of thousands of clones listed, approximately 79% are singletons. Concerning this clone itself: Its cognate antigen is unknown.

Study-wide points: The naive CD4 repertoires of several donors were compared, and roughly 5% of clonotypes were shared.

Material for sequencing was memory CD4+ T cells sorted from blood. Sample subset: CD45RA-negative fraction. This receptor was taken from a woman aged 25 to 39 in good health.

The CDR3 spells CASSYSSSNEKLFF. The DNA for the CDR3 is TGTGCCAGCAGTTACAGCAGTTCTAATGAAAAACTGTTTTTT. The V call is TRBV6-6, the J call TRBJ1-4; D unresolved. V gave up 2 bases and J gave up 3 bases, with 7 bases separating them. Germline lookup yields CDR1 MNHNY and CDR2 SVGAGI (reference sequence). The CDR3 is 14 amino acids.